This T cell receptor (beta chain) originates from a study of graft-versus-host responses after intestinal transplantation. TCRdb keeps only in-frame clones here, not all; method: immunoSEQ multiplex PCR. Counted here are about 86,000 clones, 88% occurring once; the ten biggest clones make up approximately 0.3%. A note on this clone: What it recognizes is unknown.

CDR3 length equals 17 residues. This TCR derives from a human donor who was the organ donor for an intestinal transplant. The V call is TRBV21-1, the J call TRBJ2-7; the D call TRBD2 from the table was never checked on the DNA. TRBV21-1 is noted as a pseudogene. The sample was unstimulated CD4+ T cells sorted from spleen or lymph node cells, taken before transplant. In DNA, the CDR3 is TGTGCCAGCAGCAAAGGAGAGAAAGCGGGAGGGCCGCGGGAGCAGTACTTC. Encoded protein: CASSKGEKAGGPREQYF.